Listed here are 30 T cell receptor beta chains from one sample, sequenced in a study of blood T cells in healthy people across ages. Primers used in a second PCR of roughly 6 to 11 cycles were a sample-barcoded 5' primer and a J-beta primer mix. MiXCR was run by TCRdb on the 5' RACE reads, yielding one entry per CDR3 protein. The sample comprises 1.5 million to 2 million distinct CDR3 sequences, almost 35% of which are singletons, and 10% to 12% rests with the top ten. The sequenced sample was blood. Receptors originate from a woman in her 30s in good health.

V and J are TRBV13 and TRBJ1-2, with 8 positions matching TRBD1. Germline V gene data show CDR1 as PRHDT and CDR2 as FYEKMQ (reference sequence). This CDR3 region has 14 residues. The ends lost 4 bases at V and 7 bases at J; junction bases unmatched: 8. CDR3 region: CASSWGTGGGGYTF. CDR3 sequence (DNA): TGTGCCAGCAGCTGGGGGACAGGAGGCGGTGGCTACACCTTC. Together with reference TRBV13 and TRBJ1-2, the CDR3 gives the full variable domain: AAGVIQSPRHLIKEKRETATLKCYPIPRHDTVYWYQQGPGQDPQFLISFYEKMQSDKGSIPDRFSAQQFSDYHSELNMSSLELGDSALYFCASSWGTGGGGYTFGSGTRLTVV.

The V gene is TRBV5-6, the J gene TRBJ1-2; TRBD1 matches 7 bases. V was clipped by 9 bases and J by 6 bases; unmatched bases: 14. Looked up from germline, CDR1 is SGHDT and CDR2 is YYEEEE. The CDR3 is 14 amino acids. The CDR3 sequence: CAISEKGGGHGYTF. CDR3 bases: TGTGCCATCAGTGAAAAGGGAGGGGGCCATGGCTACACCTTC.

The V call is TRBV5-1, the J call TRBJ2-2; perhaps TRBD1 as D (5 bases). The length of the CDR3 is 14 residues. Germline CDR1 SGHRS, CDR2 YFSETQ. Trimming shortened V by 4 bases and J by 5 bases, and 12 bases separated the two germline ends. The CDR3: CASSQIGVTGELFF. The CDR3 bases are TGCGCCAGCAGCCAAATAGGGGTGACCGGGGAGCTGTTTTTT. The whole variable domain, remainder taken from reference TRBV5-1 and TRBJ2-2, is KAGVTQTPRYLIKTRGQQVTLSCSPISGHRSVSWYQQTPGQGLQFLFEYFSETQRNKGNFPGRFSGRQFSNSRSEMNVSTLELGDSALYLCASSQIGVTGELFFGEGSRLTVL.

V gene TRBV20-1 combines with J gene TRBJ1-5; 8 nucleotides match TRBD1. Germline V gene lookup returns CDR1 DFQATT and CDR2 SNEGSKA (reference sequence). The CDR3 runs to 12 residues. V trimming: 6 bases; J trimming: 5 bases; junction bases outside the gene matches: 3. In DNA, the CDR3 is TGCAGTGCGTCACAGGGGGATCAGCCCCAGCATTTT. Translating it yields CSASQGDQPQHF.

A note on this clonotype: A much larger clonotype is one base distant, so this may be a read error. This chain joins TRBV12-3 or TRBV12-4 and TRBJ2-3; the D gene is possibly TRBD2 (5 bases). The CDR3 runs 16 residues. This CDR3 reads CASSLLSRAATDAQYF. The CDR3 DNA follows: TGTGCCAGCAGTCTCCTCTCCAGAGCGGCCACAGATGCGCAGTATTTT.

This clonotype has more than one count but fewer than ten. The gene calls are TRBV5-1 and TRBJ1-2; tentative D call: TRBD1 (6 bases). CDR3 length: 15 amino acids. The V gene lost 4 bases and the J gene lost 0 bases, with 13 bases spanning the gap. Germline CDR1 is SGHRS and CDR2 is YFSETQ. CDR3 sequence reads: CASSPRTEANYGYTF. As DNA, the CDR3 is TGCGCCAGCAGCCCTAGGACAGAAGCTAACTATGGCTACACCTTC.

There are many counts of this clonotype. V gene TRBV24-1 combines with J gene TRBJ1-5; tentative D call: TRBD1 (6 bases). The CDR3 runs 15 residues. V was cut by 2 bases and J by 2 bases, with 9 bases left in between. Germline CDR1 reads KGHDR; CDR2 reads SFDVKD. The CDR3 bases are TGTGCCACCAGTGATTCGGGGGCAGGCAATCAGCCCCAGCATTTT. It yields the protein CATSDSGAGNQPQHF.

The chain carries TRBV25-1 and TRBJ1-6; D gene ambiguous. This CDR3 has 14 residues. Trimming removed 1 base from V and 11 bases from J, with 12 bases in between. The germline CDR1 and CDR2 sequences are MGHDK and SYGVNS. The CDR3 region is CASSELALSTPLHF. The CDR3 DNA follows: TGTGCCAGCAGTGAATTAGCCCTATCCACACCCCTCCACTTT. Full variable domain (outside the CDR3, taken from reference TRBV25-1 and TRBJ1-6): EADIYQTPRYLVIGTGKKITLECSQTMGHDKMYWYQQDPGMELHLIHYSYGVNSTEKGDLSSESTVSRIRTEHFPLTLESARPSHTSQYLCASSELALSTPLHFGNGTRLTVT.

The chain combines TRBV20-1 with TRBJ2-5; perhaps TRBD2 as D (7 bases). Trimming pared 5 bases from V and 4 bases from J, leaving 23 bases between. The CDR3 totals 16 residues. Per the germline V gene, CDR1 is DFQATT and CDR2 is SNEGSKA (reference sequence). For the CDR3, the DNA is TGCAGTGCTTCCTGGATGGGGGGGCGCGGGTCAGAGACCCAGTACTTC. This codes for CSASWMGGRGSETQYF.

This clonotype was observed a few times. This chain connects TRBV6-1 to TRBJ2-1; D is unclear. The V end lost 0 bases, the J end lost 0 bases, and 6 bases lay between the germline ends. The CDR3 sequence is 15 residues long. The V gene's germline CDR1 is MNHNS and CDR2 SASEGT. The DNA for the CDR3 is TGTGCCAGCAGTGAAGCTCGGTTCTCCTACAATGAGCAGTTCTTC. This gives the protein CASSEARFSYNEQFF.

This clonotype was counted a few times. This chain uses TRBV27 with TRBJ1-1; 10 bases are shared with TRBD1. Germline CDR1 is MNHEY and CDR2 is SMNVEV (reference sequence). The V segment lost 5 bases and the J segment 0 bases; nucleotides outside the gene matches: 9. The CDR3 runs 17 residues. The DNA of the CDR3 is TGTGCCAGCAGTAAACCGGGACAGGGGCTCCTGAACACTGAAGCTTTCTTT. It encodes CASSKPGQGLLNTEAFF.

The rearrangement links TRBV3-1 to TRBJ2-4; 10 bases match TRBD2. The J call is uncertain, as TRBJ2-7 better fits the DNA end. The CDR3 extends over 16 amino acids. The V gene's germline CDR1 is LGHDT and CDR2 YNNKEL (reference sequence). CDR3 in DNA: TGTGCCAGCAGCCAAACTAGCGGGAAGCATCGTTACGAGCAGTACTTC. This translates into CASSQTSGKHRYEQYF.

CDR3 coding DNA: TGTGCCAGCAGTGAACGGGGCAGGGGAGATCAGCCCCAGCATTTT. Translation gives CASSERGRGDQPQHF. The rearrangement uses TRBV6-1 and TRBJ1-5; TRBD1 might be the D (6 bases). CDR3 length equals 15 residues. Looked up from germline, CDR1 is MNHNS and CDR2 is SASEGT. Trimming left V 2 bases short and J 5 bases short, with 13 bases between.

This chain connects TRBV3-1 to TRBJ2-7; TRBD1 matches at 7 bases. CDR3 length: 13 residues. Trimming at V came to 1 base and at J to 10 bases, leaving 7 bases not matched to a gene. Germline V gives CDR1 LGHDT, CDR2 YNNKEL (reference sequence). The CDR3 loop reads CASSQVDEGAQYF. In DNA form, the CDR3 reads TGTGCCAGCAGCCAAGTCGATGAGGGGGCCCAGTACTTC.

The sample holds many counts of this clonotype. One junction end disagrees with the germline gene, perhaps due to a read error. This chain joins TRBV5-1 and TRBJ2-1, with D perhaps assigned TRBD1 or TRBD2 (6 bases each). Per the germline V gene, CDR1 is SGHRS and CDR2 is YFSETQ. The CDR3 runs to 16 residues. This CDR3 is CASSLGGSSSYNEQFF. The CDR3 DNA follows: TGTGCCAGCAGCTTAGGGGGGAGTAGCTCCTACAATGAGCAGTTCTTC.

This clonotype was seen a few times. This chain uses TRBV9 with TRBJ1-2, with no clear D. V lost 0 bases and J 2 bases, leaving 5 bases between the germline ends. Germline V gene lookup returns CDR1 SGDLS and CDR2 YYNGEE. The CDR3 covers 13 residues. In nucleotides, the CDR3 is TGTGCCAGCAGCGTAGCCACCAACTATGGCTACACCTTC. Amino acids: CASSVATNYGYTF.

This chain links TRBV29-1 with TRBJ1-1; D unclear. V was pared by 6 bases and J by 2 bases, with 13 bases between. CDR1 is SQVTM and CDR2 is ANQGSEA in the germline V gene. CDR3 length equals 13 residues. CDR3 coding DNA: TGCAGCGTAGCTCAGATCATTAACACTGAAGCTTTCTTT. Its translation is CSVAQIINTEAFF.

This CDR3 is CASSLPGRRDGGYTF. In DNA form, the CDR3 reads TGTGCCAGCTCACTCCCCGGCAGGCGGGACGGGGGCTACACCTTC. This sequence joins TRBV18 and TRBJ1-2, with a tentative D call TRBD1 (5 bases). Germline-derived CDR1 and CDR2 are KGHSH and LQKENI. Trimming pared 4 bases from V and 8 bases from J, leaving 20 bases between. The CDR3 is 15 amino acids.

A word on this clonotype: The junction shows a germline mismatch at one end, possibly a read error. The rearrangement uses TRBV29-1 and TRBJ2-7; 10 nucleotides agree with TRBD2. This CDR3 region has 16 residues. The V gene's germline CDR1 is SQVTM and CDR2 ANQGSEA. CDR3 DNA: TGCAACGTTGGAGGGCTAGCGGGAGACCGCCCGGGTGAGCAGTACTTC. It encodes CNVGGLAGDRPGEQYF.

The V and J genes are TRBV5-1 and TRBJ2-1; perhaps D is TRBD1 or TRBD2 (5 bases each). V lost 9 bases to trimming and J lost 6 bases, with 22 bases between them. The CDR3 totals 15 residues. The V gene's germline CDR1 is SGHRS and CDR2 YFSETQ. DNA of the CDR3: TGCGCCAAAACGGGACGCGGCCATTTCATCAATGAGCAGTTCTTC. Translating gives CAKTGRGHFINEQFF.

This clonotype was detected ten times or more. J is TRBJ2-3 and V is TRBV27; D not certain. V was shortened by 6 bases and J by 6 bases, with 16 bases between the two germline ends. This CDR3 is 14 amino acids long. Germline-derived CDR1 and CDR2 are MNHEY and SMNVEV (reference sequence). As DNA, the CDR3 is TGTGCCAGCAGCCCCGGGCCCCTTTGGGATACGCAGTATTTT. This sequence encodes CASSPGPLWDTQYF.

This clonotype was detected a few times. The chain carries TRBV12-3 or TRBV12-4 and TRBJ2-5; 10 positions match TRBD2. The end of the DNA is better explained by TRBJ2-7, so the J call may be wrong. This CDR3 has 14 amino acids. The CDR3 protein is CASTRAGGWYEQYF. CDR3 DNA: TGTGCCAGCACAAGAGCGGGGGGGTGGTACGAGCAGTACTTC.

The chain employs TRBV11-2 and TRBJ2-7; no reliable D call. This CDR3 is 14 amino acids long. Germline values: CDR1 SGHAT, CDR2 FQNNGV. Deletions cut 4 bases from V and 2 bases from J, with 12 bases between. This CDR3 reads CASSSITGPYEQYF. Here the CDR3 DNA reads TGTGCCAGCAGCTCTATTACCGGGCCCTACGAGCAGTACTTC.

This chain joins TRBV7-9 and TRBJ2-3, with 9 bases lining up with TRBD2. Trimming removed 4 bases from V and 2 bases from J; junction bases left unmatched: 7. The CDR3 is 16 residues long. The germline gives CDR1 SEHNR, CDR2 FQNEAQ (reference sequence). The DNA of the CDR3 is TGTGCCAGCAGCTACAAAGCGGGGGGATCCACAGATACGCAGTATTTT. Its translation: CASSYKAGGSTDTQYF.

As for this clonotype: This may be a read error: a much more frequent sequence differs by one nucleotide. This chain connects TRBV10-3 to TRBJ2-7, with D perhaps matching TRBD2 (5 bases). The CDR3 runs 15 residues. Germline CDR1 reads ENHRY; CDR2 reads SYGVKD. In DNA, the CDR3 is TGTGCCGTCAGTGAGTCTGGAGGAAGCCCCTACGAGCAGTACTTC. Amino acid sequence: CAVSESGGSPYEQYF.

The rearrangement links TRBV6-1 to TRBJ2-5; 8 bases match TRBD1. J was trimmed by 5 bases and V by 4 bases; bases with no gene match: 6. The germline V gene has CDR1 MNHNS and CDR2 SASEGT. This CDR3 comprises 14 residues. This CDR3 is CASSATGGFETQYF. In DNA, the CDR3 is TGTGCCAGCAGTGCTACAGGGGGTTTTGAGACCCAGTACTTC.

The chain has TRBV27 and TRBJ2-1; 12 bases agree with TRBD2. This CDR3 is built from 16 residues. Looked up from germline, CDR1 is MNHEY and CDR2 is SMNVEV (reference sequence). Losses at the gene ends were 7 bases for V and 4 bases for J; bases not matched to a gene: 8. The DNA of the CDR3 is TGTGCCAGCACCCCCAGACTAGCGGGAGATTACAATGAGCAGTTCTTC. Its translation is CASTPRLAGDYNEQFF.

This clonotype showed up many times. The chain is built from TRBV20-1 and TRBJ1-1; D unclear. Trimming shortened V by 3 bases and J by 1 base, and 6 bases separated the two germline ends. Germline V CDR1 and CDR2: DFQATT, SNEGSKA (reference sequence). CDR3 length equals 12 residues. This chain's CDR3 is CSARSQNTEAFF. The CDR3 DNA follows: TGCAGTGCTAGGAGCCAGAACACTGAAGCTTTCTTT.

CDR3 in DNA: TGTGCCAGCAGTTTACGGTTACAGGGCTCCTATGGCTACACCTTC. The encoded protein is CASSLRLQGSYGYTF. The rearrangement uses TRBV27 and TRBJ1-2; D perhaps matches TRBD1 (6 bases). CDR1 is MNHEY and CDR2 is SMNVEV in the germline V gene (reference sequence). The CDR3 is 15 residues long. The germline V and J ends were trimmed by 2 bases and 4 bases, with 14 bases remaining between them.

The table lists this clonotype with a few counts. The CDR3 protein is CASSAGLAGGSSYNEQFF. The CDR3 bases are TGTGCCAGCAGCGCGGGACTAGCGGGGGGGAGTTCCTACAATGAGCAGTTCTTC. The genes are TRBV2 and TRBJ2-1, with 16 bases matching TRBD2. The CDR3 extends over 18 amino acids. CDR1 SNHLY and CDR2 FYNNEI come from the germline V gene. Germline trimming cut 6 bases from V and 1 base from J; bases unmatched to any gene: 6.